In its sample, the clone carrying this T cell receptor beta chain was seen a few times. After removal of 6 bases from V and 3 bases from J, the junction contained 12 bases not matched to a gene. Looked up from germline, CDR1 is DFQATT and CDR2 is SNEGSKA (reference sequence). The CDR3 totals 15 residues. These data originate in a study of T-cell reconstitution after alpha-beta-depleted transplantation in children. It was with unique molecular identifiers that the TCRbeta library was prepared. TCRdb reprocessed the PCR reads with MiXCR, giving one entry per CDR3 protein. The sample comprises over 25,000 distinct CDR3 sequences, 18% of which are singletons, and 35% rests with the top ten.

The TCR was taken from a male patient aged 2-15 years who had a stem cell transplant for acute lymphoblastic leukemia, so the T cells may come from the graft donor. Sequences were derived from PBMCs, mostly from graft donor cells, sampled 60 days after TCRalphabeta/CD19-depleted stem cell transplant. V and J are TRBV20-1 and TRBJ2-7; 9 nucleotides match TRBD1. The CDR3 protein is CSAGPQGQGIYEQYF. The CDR3, as DNA: TGCAGTGCGGGGCCCCAGGGACAGGGTATCTACGAGCAGTACTTC.